The 25 T cell receptor beta chains reported below all come from one sample, sequenced in a study of T-cell reconstitution after alpha-beta-depleted transplantation in children. Preparation of the TCRbeta library used unique molecular identifiers. TCRdb called the PCR reads again in MiXCR, with one record for every CDR3 protein. The sample has about 980,000 distinct CDR3 sequences; around 30% are singletons. This material consisted of PBMCs, mostly from graft donor cells, taken 360 days after TCRalphabeta/CD19-depleted stem cell transplant. The source is a boy younger than two who had a stem cell transplant for SCID, so the T cells may come from the graft donor.

V gene TRBV11-2 combines with J gene TRBJ2-1, with D tentatively TRBD2 (6 bases). The germline CDR1 and CDR2 sequences are SGHAT and FQNNGV. The CDR3 runs 15 residues. Trimming removed 1 base from V and 5 bases from J, with 12 bases in between. Here the CDR3 reads CASSLGGAGNNEQFF. In nucleotides, the CDR3 is TGTGCCAGCAGCTTAGGCGGGGCGGGGAACAATGAGCAGTTCTTC.

Only a few counts were recorded for this clonotype. The chain joins TRBV6-1 to TRBJ1-2; tentative D call: TRBD1 (6 bases). The CDR3 length is 13 residues. V lost 2 bases and J 13 bases, leaving 17 bases between the germline ends. CDR1 and CDR2 (germline): MNHNS, SASEGT. CDR3: CASSEMAGTPVTF. CDR3 in DNA: TGTGCCAGCAGTGAAATGGCCGGGACACCCGTCACCTTC.

The J gene is TRBJ2-7, the V gene TRBV29-1; 9 positions agree with TRBD1. Germline CDR1 SQVTM, CDR2 ANQGSEA. CDR3 size: 15 residues. With 4 bases clipped from V and 7 bases from J, the junction kept 14 bases outside the gene matches. CDR3 amino acids: CSVGRPDRGISEQYF. The DNA for the CDR3 is TGCAGCGTTGGGAGACCGGACAGGGGAATAAGTGAGCAGTACTTC.

There are a few counts of this clonotype. The rearrangement joins TRBV10-3 to TRBJ1-6; TRBD1 might be the D (5 bases). Trimming took 4 bases from V and 6 from J, leaving 13 bases between them. The CDR3 sequence is 15 residues long. Germline V gene sequence: CDR1 ENHRY, CDR2 SYGVKD. CDR3 protein: CAISGSDNPNSPLHF. For the CDR3, the DNA is TGTGCCATCAGTGGGTCGGACAATCCTAATTCACCCCTCCACTTT.

Worth noting for this clonotype: Relative to the germline gene, one junction end is altered; a read error may explain this. The chain employs TRBV20-1 and TRBJ2-1; tentative D call: TRBD1 (5 bases). The CDR3 is 11 residues long. Germline V gene sequence: CDR1 DFQATT, CDR2 SNEGSKA (reference sequence). The CDR3 spells CSAREDVRVIF. CDR3 nucleotide sequence: TGCAGTGCTAGAGAGGACGTCAGGGTAATCTTC.

The J gene is TRBJ2-3, the V gene TRBV6-2 or TRBV6-3; D may be TRBD2 (5 bases). V was shortened by 5 bases and J by 3 bases, with 18 bases between the two germline ends. Germline CDR1 MNHEY, CDR2 SVGEGT. The CDR3 is 16 residues long. The chain's CDR3 is CASSGGLFPSTDTQYF. As DNA, the CDR3 is TGTGCCAGCAGTGGAGGCCTATTTCCCTCGACAGATACGCAGTATTTT.

This clonotype turned up a few times. The chain joins TRBV12-3 or TRBV12-4 to TRBJ1-5, with D perhaps TRBD1 (5 bases). V lost 3 bases and J 4 bases, leaving 10 bases between the germline ends. The length of the CDR3 is 14 residues. The CDR3 is CASSFYGGNQPQHF. DNA for the CDR3: TGTGCCAGCAGTTTTTATGGGGGTAATCAGCCCCAGCATTTT.

This clonotype was observed a single time. The J gene is TRBJ1-4, the V gene TRBV4-3; no clear D gene. The V gene's germline CDR1 is LGHNA and CDR2 YSLEER. CDR3 length: 17 amino acids. V lost 0 bases and J lost 5, with 16 bases in between. The CDR3 coding sequence is TGCGCCAGCAGCCAAGATGCGGGCGGGCAGAGAAATGAAAAACTGTTTTTT. Its protein product is CASSQDAGGQRNEKLFF.

This clonotype was seen only a few times. The rearrangement links TRBV7-2 to TRBJ2-7; 10 nucleotides match TRBD1. Germline V gives CDR1 SGHTA, CDR2 FQGNSA. J gave up 3 bases and V 5 bases, and 7 bases lay outside the gene matches. This CDR3 spans 15 amino acids. The CDR3: CASSTRQGAIYEQYF. Written as DNA, the CDR3 is TGTGCCAGCAGCACCCGACAGGGGGCAATCTACGAGCAGTACTTC.

The rearrangement joins TRBV4-1 to TRBJ2-7; 7 bases fit TRBD2. CDR1 and CDR2 from the germline V gene are MGHRA and YSYEKL. The CDR3 has 14 amino acids. Unmatched junction bases numbered 6, after V lost 7 bases and J lost 0 bases. CDR3 nucleotides: TGCGCCAGCACGCCGACTAGCTTCTCCTACGAGCAGTACTTC. Its translation is CASTPTSFSYEQYF.

The chain is built from TRBV28 and TRBJ1-6; D is undetermined. The CDR3 extends over 14 amino acids. The V gene's germline CDR1 is MDHEN and CDR2 SYDVKM. V was clipped by 1 base and J by 6 bases, with 7 bases between them. CDR3 nucleotides: TGTGCCAGCAGTTTATACGGCCCTAATTCACCCCTCCACTTT. Protein product: CASSLYGPNSPLHF.

A few counts support this clonotype. This rearrangement joins TRBV6-1 to TRBJ2-3; D ambiguous. Looked up from germline, CDR1 is MNHNS and CDR2 is SASEGT. This CDR3 comprises 12 residues. V was clipped by 3 bases and J by 5 bases, with 6 bases between them. DNA for the CDR3: TGTGCCAGCAGTGACGTTAGAGATACGCAGTATTTT. The encoded protein is CASSDVRDTQYF.

This clonotype has only a few counts. The genes are TRBV7-2 and TRBJ2-4; a possible D gene is TRBD2 (6 bases). This CDR3 region has 17 residues. Germline assignment: CDR1 SGHTA and CDR2 FQGNSA. The V end was cut by 2 bases, the J end by 0 bases, with 14 bases between. As DNA, the CDR3 is TGTGCCAGCAGCTTATGGGGGGTCGGCCAAGCCAAAAACATTCAGTACTTC. Translating gives CASSLWGVGQAKNIQYF.

The rearrangement uses TRBV5-6 and TRBJ2-7; D is perhaps TRBD1 (6 bases). The germline V and J ends were trimmed by 0 bases and 3 bases, with 19 bases remaining between them. Germline assignment: CDR1 SGHDT and CDR2 YYEEEE. The CDR3 runs to 17 residues. The CDR3 is CASSLASGQWANYEQYF. CDR3 DNA sequence: TGTGCCAGCAGCTTGGCATCCGGACAGTGGGCCAACTACGAGCAGTACTTC.

This chain links TRBV6-5 with TRBJ1-6; D is ambiguous. The germline gives CDR1 MNHEY, CDR2 SVGAGI. V dropped 2 bases and J dropped 2 bases, with 7 bases sitting between them. This CDR3 is 15 amino acids long. The CDR3: CASSYTGAYNSPLHF. The DNA for the CDR3 is TGTGCCAGCAGTTACACGGGCGCCTATAATTCACCCCTCCACTTT.

The chain employs TRBV20-1 and TRBJ2-1; TRBD2 agrees at 11 bases. Germline lookup yields CDR1 DFQATT and CDR2 SNEGSKA (reference sequence). With V trimmed by 5 bases and J by 5 bases, 5 bases remained unmatched. The CDR3 is 14 residues long. Here the CDR3 DNA reads TGCAGTGCTCCTGGGACTAGCGGTGACAATGAGCAGTTCTTC. Translating gives CSAPGTSGDNEQFF.

This chain links TRBV6-5 with TRBJ2-5; a weak D match, TRBD2 (6 bases). The CDR3 totals 15 residues. CDR1 and CDR2 from the germline V gene are MNHEY and SVGAGI. V dropped 4 bases and J dropped 0 bases, with 12 bases sitting between them. The CDR3 DNA is TGTGCCAGCAGTTCGGGACTTACGTACCAAGAGACCCAGTACTTC. Translating gives CASSSGLTYQETQYF.

This chain joins TRBV5-1 and TRBJ2-1; 7 bases align to TRBD2. In germline, CDR1 is SGHRS, CDR2 YFSETQ. V was clipped by 3 bases and J by 5 bases; unmatched bases: 8. The CDR3 spans 15 residues. CDR3 bases: TGCGCCAGCAGCTACCTTCGGGGGAGGGACAATGAGCAGTTCTTC. Its protein is CASSYLRGRDNEQFF.

Only one count was recorded for this clonotype. The J gene is TRBJ1-1, the V gene TRBV18; D gene uncertain. This CDR3 spans 14 amino acids. V lost 8 bases to trimming and J lost 0 bases, with 13 bases between them. CDR1 KGHSH and CDR2 LQKENI come from the germline V gene. CDR3 amino acids: CASASNTMNTEAFF. The CDR3 bases are TGTGCCAGCGCCTCAAACACCATGAACACTGAAGCTTTCTTT. Supplemented by reference TRBV18 and TRBJ1-1, the full variable domain reads NAGVMQNPRHLVRRRGQEARLRCSPMKGHSHVYWYRQLPEEGLKFMVYLQKENIIDESGMPKERFSAEFPKEGPSILRIQQVVRGDSAAYFCASASNTMNTEAFFGQGTRLTVV.

The rearrangement links TRBV6-1 to TRBJ2-7; 9 nucleotides line up with TRBD2. Germline loops: CDR1 MNHNS, CDR2 SASEGT. Losses at the gene ends were 7 bases for V and 2 bases for J; bases not matched to a gene: 15. The CDR3 spans 17 residues. CDR3 sequence: CASTAFRPSGVPYEQYF. The CDR3 coding sequence is TGTGCCAGCACCGCGTTTCGCCCTAGCGGGGTCCCCTACGAGCAGTACTTC.

The chain is built from TRBV12-3 or TRBV12-4 and TRBJ2-5; D is perhaps TRBD1 (6 bases). V lost 5 bases to trimming and J lost 2 bases, with 12 bases between them. There are 14 residues in the CDR3. The CDR3 DNA reads as TGTGCCAGCAGTCCACAGGGTTTTCAAGAGACCCAGTACTTC. Translation: CASSPQGFQETQYF.

The chain couples TRBV18 to TRBJ2-1, with a tentative D call TRBD2 (6 bases). The CDR3 is 13 residues long. Between the trimmed V and J ends, which lost 9 bases and 6 bases, there was a span of 15 bases. Germline CDR1 is KGHSH and CDR2 is LQKENI. CDR3 sequence: CASSGFDPNEQFF. In DNA, the CDR3 is TGTGCCAGTAGCGGATTCGATCCCAATGAGCAGTTCTTC. Based on the CDR3 plus reference TRBV18 and TRBJ2-1, the full variable domain is NAGVMQNPRHLVRRRGQEARLRCSPMKGHSHVYWYRQLPEEGLKFMVYLQKENIIDESGMPKERFSAEFPKEGPSILRIQQVVRGDSAAYFCASSGFDPNEQFFGPGTRLTVL.

The chain employs TRBV6-5 and TRBJ2-3; no firm D call. The V end lost 3 bases, the J end lost 4 bases, and 14 bases lay between the germline ends. The CDR3 runs 15 residues. The germline V gene has CDR1 MNHEY and CDR2 SVGAGI. The CDR3 coding sequence is TGTGCCAGCAGTTATTCGGCCCTCCGTTCAGATACGCAGTATTTT. The encoded protein is CASSYSALRSDTQYF.

The chain combines TRBV6-1 with TRBJ2-1, with D tentatively TRBD2 (5 bases). This CDR3 is 15 amino acids long. Trimming shortened V by 6 bases and J by 8 bases, and 20 bases separated the two germline ends. The germline CDR1 and CDR2 sequences are MNHNS and SASEGT. This chain's CDR3 is CASSHTSRRFHEQFF. CDR3 nucleotides: TGTGCCAGCAGCCACACTAGTAGGAGGTTTCATGAGCAGTTCTTC.

The chain combines TRBV5-5 with TRBJ2-1, with D possibly called TRBD1 or TRBD2 (5 bases each). Germline V gene lookup returns CDR1 SGHKS and CDR2 YYEKEE (reference sequence). The CDR3 runs 13 residues. Trimming took 0 bases from V and 6 from J, leaving 7 bases between them. CDR3 amino acids: CASSLGGANEQFF. DNA of the CDR3: TGTGCCAGCAGCTTGGGAGGGGCCAATGAGCAGTTCTTC.